This T cell receptor (beta chain) was sequenced in a study of T cell responses to AZD1222 COVID-19 vaccine. Whole-study results and caveats: An increase in Spike-specific TCR breadth and depth was observed after two AZD1222 doses. Reportedly, close to half of spike-specific TCRs are directed against unmutated variant regions.

Recipients boosted at about 4 weeks or about 12 weeks are pooled. Notes on this clone: Its antigen remains unknown.

TCRdb's table, derived via immunoSEQ multiplex PCR, lists solely in-frame clones and lacks some. The profile shows under 95,000 clones, around 90% of them singletons. The sequenced sample was peripheral blood, obtained 28 days after the second AZD1222 dose. This receptor was taken from an adult who received the AZD1222 COVID-19 vaccine.

CDR3 in amino acids: CASSPQGDLGELFF. CDR3 coding DNA: TGTGCCAGCAGCCCGCAGGGGGATCTCGGGGAGCTGTTTTTT. This chain connects TRBV6-2 or TRBV6-3 to TRBJ2-2; 7 bases match TRBD1. The CDR3 runs 14 residues. Trimming removed 6 bases from V and 7 bases from J; junction bases left unmatched: 8. Germline assignment: CDR1 MNHEY and CDR2 SVGEGT.